One sample yielded the 13 T cell receptor beta chains listed below, sequenced in a study of circulating and synovial CD4+ cells in juvenile arthritis (dated by TCRdb to the mid-2010s). To prepare the library, the immunoSEQ multiplex PCR assay was applied. TCRdb retrieved this table from immuneACCESS and kept in-frame rearrangements only. Not all clones are present; in checked studies, unresolved V genes account for under half, and no reason is known for the remainder. The sample table holds over 2,000 clones, of which around 90% were seen once. Less than 2% of the sample is taken by the ten largest. Sequences were obtained from HLA-DR+ CD4+ T cells from blood. This specimen's cell subset or site label, per the study, means: circulating pathogenic-like lymphocytes, sorted as HLA-DR+CD14-CD3+CD4+CD25low/- blood T cells. The receptors were gathered from a human donor with juvenile idiopathic arthritis.

This clone has only a few counts. The chain employs TRBV30 and TRBJ2-2, with 10 bases identical to TRBD2. There are 16 residues in the CDR3. Trimming took 3 bases from V and 5 from J; bases not matched to a gene: 9. Germline V lookup: CDR1 GTSNPN, CDR2 SVGIG (reference sequence). The CDR3 here is CAWRGRGLAVTGELFF. DNA for the CDR3: TGTGCCTGGAGGGGTAGAGGACTAGCGGTGACCGGGGAGCTGTTTTTT.

This clone has a single count. The J gene is TRBJ2-1, the V gene TRBV4-1; D remains unclear. V was cut by 4 bases and J by 6 bases, with 7 bases left in between. This CDR3 has 12 amino acids. Germline values: CDR1 MGHRA, CDR2 YSYEKL. The CDR3 reads CASSLVSNEQFF. CDR3 bases: TGCGCCAGCAGCCTTGTCTCCAATGAGCAGTTCTTC.

The chain links TRBV7-9 to TRBJ2-7, with D possibly matching TRBD2 (6 bases). The germline gives CDR1 SEHNR, CDR2 FQNEAQ (reference sequence). This CDR3 has 15 residues. Trimming stripped 5 bases from V and 3 bases from J, with 17 bases between. CDR3 amino acids: CASSLASGGSYEQYF. DNA for the CDR3: TGTGCCAGCAGCCTTGCAAGCGGAGGGAGCTACGAGCAGTACTTC.

The gene calls are TRBV19 and TRBJ2-5; a weak D match, TRBD1 (5 bases). The V gene lost 5 bases and the J gene lost 5 bases, with 18 bases spanning the gap. Germline V lookup: CDR1 LNHDA, CDR2 SQIVND (reference sequence). CDR3 size: 15 residues. Here the CDR3 reads CASSFGAGIRETQYF. The DNA for the CDR3 is TGTGCCAGTAGTTTTGGCGCAGGGATACGGGAGACCCAGTACTTC.

This clone was counted between two and nine times. This chain joins TRBV15 and TRBJ2-1, with 7 bases matching TRBD2. CDR1 is LNHNV and CDR2 is YYDKDF in the germline V gene (reference sequence). This CDR3 has 16 residues. The trim removed 0 bases at V and 10 bases at J, leaving 12 bases unmatched. The CDR3 region is CATSRDLPPGGGEQFF. In DNA, the CDR3 is TGTGCCACCAGCAGAGACCTCCCCCCGGGGGGTGGGGAGCAGTTCTTC.

V usage is TRBV19 and J usage is TRBJ1-2, with 9 bases that match TRBD1. Germline V lookup: CDR1 LNHDA, CDR2 SQIVND (reference sequence). V trimming: 5 bases; J trimming: 4 bases; junction bases outside the gene matches: 14. CDR3 length equals 17 residues. CDR3 sequence: CASSFSRTGDYSYGYTF. CDR3 DNA sequence: TGTGCCAGTAGTTTCTCCCGGACAGGGGATTATAGCTATGGCTACACCTTC.

This clone was picked up one time. The V and J genes are TRBV5-1 and TRBJ1-1; D unresolved. Trimming shortened V by 0 bases and J by 0 bases, and 12 bases separated the two germline ends. CDR1 SGHRS and CDR2 YFSETQ come from the germline V gene. There are 16 residues in the CDR3. CDR3 DNA sequence: TGCGCCAGCAGCTTGGAATTGGCCGCCTTGAACACTGAAGCTTTCTTT. Protein sequence: CASSLELAALNTEAFF.

This chain links TRBV6-1 with TRBJ2-7, with 9 nucleotides matching TRBD2. The germline gives CDR1 MNHNS, CDR2 SASEGT. Trimming at V came to 0 bases and at J to 2 bases, leaving 14 bases not matched to a gene. CDR3 length: 19 residues. In DNA, the CDR3 is TGTGCCAGCAGTGAAGCGCAGAGGTCTTATCTAGCGGGGCCCTACGAGCAGTACTTC. Translated, it gives CASSEAQRSYLAGPYEQYF.

The chain links TRBV5-1 to TRBJ2-7; D might be TRBD2 (6 bases). The CDR3 consists of 17 residues. CDR1 SGHRS and CDR2 YFSETQ come from the germline V gene. The V gene lost 3 bases and the J gene lost 3 bases, with 22 bases spanning the gap. DNA for the CDR3: TGCGCCAGCAGCTATGAAGTGTCTAGCTCGGGGGTCTACGAGCAGTACTTC. Its protein is CASSYEVSSSGVYEQYF.

The chain couples TRBV5-4 to TRBJ2-3; D is unresolved. The CDR3 is made up of 13 amino acids. The V and J ends lost 9 bases and 6 bases respectively, with 17 bases between them. The germline CDR1 and CDR2 sequences are SGHNT and YYREEE (reference sequence). The CDR3 sequence is CATAGPPPDTQYF. The CDR3 region has the DNA TGTGCCACCGCAGGCCCGCCACCCGATACGCAGTATTTT.

The V call is TRBV7-9, the J call TRBJ1-2, with 7 bases fitting TRBD1. This CDR3 contains 16 residues. V lost 1 base, J lost 7 bases, and 12 bases stayed unmatched. The germline CDR1 and CDR2 sequences are SEHNR and FQNEAQ (reference sequence). The CDR3 DNA follows: TGTGCCAGCAGCTTAGGCGGGTCAGGGGGAAGGTCTGGCTACACCTTC. Translating gives CASSLGGSGGRSGYTF.

This sequence joins TRBV28 and TRBJ2-7; possibly TRBD2 for D (6 bases). CDR3 length: 13 amino acids. V was clipped by 2 bases and J by 2 bases, with 7 bases between them. In germline, CDR1 is MDHEN, CDR2 SYDVKM. The CDR3 DNA follows: TGTGCCAGCAGTTTACCGGGAGCCTACGAGCAGTACTTC. Protein: CASSLPGAYEQYF.

Details on this clone: Additional DNA sequences in this sample encode the identical CDR3. This rearrangement joins TRBV6-5 to TRBJ1-1; no definite D call. CDR3 length: 12 amino acids. CDR1 MNHEY and CDR2 SVGAGI come from the germline V gene. V was clipped by 8 bases and J by 8 bases, with 15 bases between them. CDR3 DNA: TGTGCCAGCGGCCTGATCAAATTCGAAGCTTTCTTT. Residues: CASGLIKFEAFF.